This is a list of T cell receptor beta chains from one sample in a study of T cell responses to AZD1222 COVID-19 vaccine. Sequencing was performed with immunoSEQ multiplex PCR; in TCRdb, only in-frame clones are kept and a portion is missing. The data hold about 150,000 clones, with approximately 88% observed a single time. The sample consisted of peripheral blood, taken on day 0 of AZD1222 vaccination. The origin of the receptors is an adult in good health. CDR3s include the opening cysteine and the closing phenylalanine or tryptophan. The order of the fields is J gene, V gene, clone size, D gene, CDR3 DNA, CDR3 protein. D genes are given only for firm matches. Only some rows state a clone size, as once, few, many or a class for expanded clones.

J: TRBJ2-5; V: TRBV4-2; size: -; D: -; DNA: TGTGCCAGCAGCCAAGGGGAGGCAGATAACCAAGAGACCCAGTACTTC; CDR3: CASSQGEADNQETQYF
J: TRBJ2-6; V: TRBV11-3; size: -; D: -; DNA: TGTGCCAGCAGCTTGTCAACCCTCTCTGGGGCCAACGTCCTGACTTTC; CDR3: CASSLSTLSGANVLTF
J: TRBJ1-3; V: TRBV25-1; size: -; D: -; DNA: TGTGCCACCAGCCGGACAGACTCTGGAAACACCATATATTTT; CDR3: CATSRTDSGNTIYF
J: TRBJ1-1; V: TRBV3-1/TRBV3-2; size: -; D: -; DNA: TGTGCCAGCAGCCAATTTAATGAAGCTTTCTTT; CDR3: CASSQFNEAFF
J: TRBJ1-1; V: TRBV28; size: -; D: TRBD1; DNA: TGTGCCAGCAGCTCTAACCGGGACAGAGGCACTGAAGCTTTCTTT; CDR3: CASSSNRDRGTEAFF
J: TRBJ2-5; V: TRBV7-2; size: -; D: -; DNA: TGTGCCAGCAGCCTACAGTGGGGCCAAGAGACCCAGTACTTC; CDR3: CASSLQWGQETQYF
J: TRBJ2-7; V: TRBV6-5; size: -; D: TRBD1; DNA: TGTGCCAGCAGTCCCGGACAGGGAAAGACGGGCGAGCAGTACTTC; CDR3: CASSPGQGKTGEQYF
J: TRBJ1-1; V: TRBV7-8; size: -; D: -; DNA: TGTGCCAGCAGCTTAGTATTGCAGAACACTGAAGCTTTCTTT; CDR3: CASSLVLQNTEAFF
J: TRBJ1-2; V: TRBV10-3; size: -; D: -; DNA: TGTGCCATCAGTGAGGCGGCAGGGGTAGAGGACTATGGCTACACCTTC; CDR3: CAISEAAGVEDYGYTF
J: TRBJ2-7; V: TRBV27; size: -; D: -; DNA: TGTGCCAGCAGTTTAAACCAGGTGGCTTTTGGATACGAGCAGTACTTC; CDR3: CASSLNQVAFGYEQYF
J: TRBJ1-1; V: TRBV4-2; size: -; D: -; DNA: TGTGCCAGCAGCTGGGGACGGATGAACACTGAAGCTTTCTTT; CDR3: CASSWGRMNTEAFF
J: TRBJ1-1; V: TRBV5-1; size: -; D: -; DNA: TGCGCCAGCAGCCTGCTAGTGTTGGGGGAAGGGTCGGGTGAAGCTTTCTTT; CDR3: CASSLLVLGEGSGEAFF
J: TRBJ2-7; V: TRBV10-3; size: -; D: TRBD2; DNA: TGTGCCATCAAGGGGACGGGGGGCTACGAGCAGTACTTC; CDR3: CAIKGTGGYEQYF
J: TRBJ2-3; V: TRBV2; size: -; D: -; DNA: TGTGCCAGCAGTGCTGTTGGGGGGGGCTCGGCAGATACGCAGTATTTT; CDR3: CASSAVGGGSADTQYF
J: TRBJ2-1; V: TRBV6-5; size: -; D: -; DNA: TGTGCCAGCAGTCACGGACAGAAGCAGTTCTTC; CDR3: CASSHGQKQFF
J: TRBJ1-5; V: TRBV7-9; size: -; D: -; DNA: TGTGCCAGCGGCCACGAGGGTAGCAATCAGCCCCAGCATTTT; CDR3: CASGHEGSNQPQHF
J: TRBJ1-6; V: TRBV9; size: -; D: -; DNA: TGTGCCAGCAGCTCAGGGAACCGCGTATATAATTCACCCCTCCACTTT; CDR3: CASSSGNRVYNSPLHF
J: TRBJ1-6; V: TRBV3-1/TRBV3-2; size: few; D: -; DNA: TGTGCCAGCAGCCGGGGCAGTAGCTCCTATAATTCACCCCTCCACTTT; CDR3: CASSRGSSSYNSPLHF
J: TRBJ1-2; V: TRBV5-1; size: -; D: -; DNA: TGCGCCAGCAGCCCCGAAGGACGGGGAGGAGGTTATGGCTACACCTTC; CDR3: CASSPEGRGGGYGYTF
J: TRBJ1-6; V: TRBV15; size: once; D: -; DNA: TGTGCCACCAGCAGAGATAACACTAAGAATTCACCCCTCCACTTT; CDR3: CATSRDNTKNSPLHF
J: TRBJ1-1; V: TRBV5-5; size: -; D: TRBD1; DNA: TGTGCCAGCAGCTCAGGACAGGGACAAATCACTGAAGCTTTCTTT; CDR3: CASSSGQGQITEAFF
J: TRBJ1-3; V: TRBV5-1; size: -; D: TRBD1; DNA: TGCGCCAGCAGCTTGACCGGACAGGGGGAATGGAACACCATATATTTT; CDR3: CASSLTGQGEWNTIYF
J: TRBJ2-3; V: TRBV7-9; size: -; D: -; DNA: TGTGCCAGCAGCTCCTTACCCTCGGGGCCAGATACGCAGTATTTT; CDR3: CASSSLPSGPDTQYF
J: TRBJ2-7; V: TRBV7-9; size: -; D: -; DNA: TGTGCCAGCAGGAGGCGGGGGACAGAGTCCTACGAGCAGTACTTC; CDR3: CASRRRGTESYEQYF
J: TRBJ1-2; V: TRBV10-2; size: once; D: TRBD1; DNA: TGCGCCAGCAGTGAGTCGGGGGGACAGGGCCCCTATGGCTACACCTTC; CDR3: CASSESGGQGPYGYTF
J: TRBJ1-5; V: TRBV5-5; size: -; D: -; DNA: TGTGCCAGCAGCTTGGTCGGGGGCGGGGATCAGCCCCAGCATTTT; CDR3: CASSLVGGGDQPQHF
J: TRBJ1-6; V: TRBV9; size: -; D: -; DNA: TGTGCCAGCAGCCCCCAAAGGACAGTTAATTCACCCCTCCACTTT; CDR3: CASSPQRTVNSPLHF
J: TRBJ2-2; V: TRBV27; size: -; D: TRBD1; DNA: TGTGCCAGCAGTTTACGGTGGACAGGGACCGGGGAGCTGTTTTTT; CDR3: CASSLRWTGTGELFF
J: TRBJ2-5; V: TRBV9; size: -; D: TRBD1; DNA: TGTGCCAGCAGCGTAGCTACGGGACAGGGTCAAGAGACCCAGTACTTC; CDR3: CASSVATGQGQETQYF
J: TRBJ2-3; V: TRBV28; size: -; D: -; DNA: TGTGCCAGCAGCACAAGTGGAGATACGCAGTATTTT; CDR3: CASSTSGDTQYF
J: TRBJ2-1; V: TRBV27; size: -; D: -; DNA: TGTGCCAGCAGTTCCTTAAGGGGTGGCCCCTACAATGAGCAGTTCTTC; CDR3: CASSSLRGGPYNEQFF
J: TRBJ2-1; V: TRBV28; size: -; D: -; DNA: TGTGCCAGCAGTGGCAGTTTAGGGGGGAAAAACTACAATGAGCAGTTCTTC; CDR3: CASSGSLGGKNYNEQFF
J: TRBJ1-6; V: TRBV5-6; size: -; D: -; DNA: TGTGCCAGCAGCTTGCGGCTGCACGGTCGCTCCTATAATTCACCCCTCCACTTT; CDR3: CASSLRLHGRSYNSPLHF
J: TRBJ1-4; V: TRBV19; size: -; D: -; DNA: TGTGCCACCGAAGGACTTCCCAATGAAAAACTGTTTTTT; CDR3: CATEGLPNEKLFF
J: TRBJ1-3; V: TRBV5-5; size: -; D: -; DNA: TGTGCCAGCAGCTTGACGTCGGGAAACACCATATATTTT; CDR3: CASSLTSGNTIYF
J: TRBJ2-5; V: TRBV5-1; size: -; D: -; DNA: TGCGCCAGCACCCTTAGCCCTGGCAGAGGAGAGACCCAGTACTTC; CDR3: CASTLSPGRGETQYF
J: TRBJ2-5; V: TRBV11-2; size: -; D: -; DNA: TGTGCCAGCAGCTACGGGGGTAGTAGGGAGACCCAGTACTTC; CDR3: CASSYGGSRETQYF
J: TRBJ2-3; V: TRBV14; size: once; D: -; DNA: TGTGCCAGCAGCCAAGTGAGGCTGCGAGCGGGTAGCACAGATACGCAGTATTTT; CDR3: CASSQVRLRAGSTDTQYF
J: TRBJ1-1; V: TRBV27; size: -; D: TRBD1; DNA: TGTGCCAGCAGTTTTCTGACCTCGGTGACAGGGGGTAGGGGCACTGAAGCTTTCTTT; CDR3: CASSFLTSVTGGRGTEAFF
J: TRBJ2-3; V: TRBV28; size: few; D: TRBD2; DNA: TGTGCCAGCAGTGCTAGCGGGGCGGGGTATTTT; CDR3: CASSASGAGYF
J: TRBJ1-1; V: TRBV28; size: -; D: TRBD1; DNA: TGTGCCAGCAGGACAGGGGGATCAACTGCTGAAGCTTTCTTT; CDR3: CASRTGGSTAEAFF
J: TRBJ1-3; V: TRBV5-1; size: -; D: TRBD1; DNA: TGCGCCAGCACCCCGCAGGGGGCGGCTGGAAACACCATATATTTT; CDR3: CASTPQGAAGNTIYF
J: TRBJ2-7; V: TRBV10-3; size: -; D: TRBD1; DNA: TGTGCCATCAGTGACCAACAGGGGAAAACGTACGAGCAGTACTTC; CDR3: CAISDQQGKTYEQYF
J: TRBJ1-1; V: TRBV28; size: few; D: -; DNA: TGTGCCAGCACCTTGAAAGGGCTGATGGCTGAAGCTTTCTTT; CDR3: CASTLKGLMAEAFF
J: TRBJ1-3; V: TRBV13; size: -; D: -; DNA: TGTGCCAGCAGCCCCCGGCCAGCCCCTGGAAACACCATATATTTT; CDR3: CASSPRPAPGNTIYF
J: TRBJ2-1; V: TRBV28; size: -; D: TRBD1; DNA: TGTGCCACCCGACAGGGTGGGCGAAATGAGCAGTTCTTC; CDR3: CATRQGGRNEQFF
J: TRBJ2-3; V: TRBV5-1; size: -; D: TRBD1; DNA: TGCGCCAGCAGCCTCGACCCCGGGACAGGGCGGGCAGATACGCAGTATTTT; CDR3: CASSLDPGTGRADTQYF
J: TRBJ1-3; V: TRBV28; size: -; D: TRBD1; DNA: TGTGCCAGCAGCGCTAGAGCGGACAGGGCTGGAAACACCATATATTTT; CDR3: CASSARADRAGNTIYF
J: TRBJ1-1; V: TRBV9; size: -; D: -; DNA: TGTGCCAGCAGCGTCGGTGGAAGCACTGAAGCTTTCTTT; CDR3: CASSVGGSTEAFF
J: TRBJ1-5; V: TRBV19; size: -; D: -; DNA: TGTGCCAGTAGTTCGCGGCAGGGGATTAGCAATCAGCCCCAGCATTTT; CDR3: CASSSRQGISNQPQHF
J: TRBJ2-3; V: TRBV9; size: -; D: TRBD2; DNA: TGTGCCAGCAGCGTAGGACTAGCGGGGGCTAGCACAGATACGCAGTATTTT; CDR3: CASSVGLAGASTDTQYF